The table lists the clone carrying this TCR beta chain with a few counts. No antigen is known for it. The sample is drawn from a study of early T cells in non-severe SARS-CoV-2 infection. The overall study: Sequencing used unsorted whole-blood bulk RNA, so chains lack pairing.

MiXCR was run by TCRdb on the 5' RACE reads, yielding one entry per CDR3 protein. This table holds some 100,000 distinct CDR3 sequences, roughly 14% found once. Overall study findings and caveats: Comparison of clonotypes with VDJdb favored anti-spike CD8 responses while missing private and CD4 specificities.

This CDR3 is built from 15 residues. V lost 4 bases to trimming and J lost 4 bases; unmatched junction nucleotides: 0. Germline values: CDR1 SGHVS, CDR2 FNYEAQ. The chain employs TRBV7-6 and TRBJ1-6; TRBD1 matches at 11 bases. Sample: whole blood. This clonotype was sampled from an adult who was a healthcare worker with PCR-confirmed SARS-CoV-2 infection or an uninfected control (not recorded which). CDR3 nucleotide sequence: TGTGCCAGCAGCTGGGACAGGGGGTATAATTCACCCCTCCACTTT. Its translation: CASSWDRGYNSPLHF.